Presented here are 30 T cell receptor beta chains from one specimen sequenced in a study of blood T cell repertoires in COVID-19. Some clones are missing from TCRdb's copy, which holds only in-frame ones; the method was immunoSEQ multiplex PCR. This table holds 40,000 to 50,000 clones, around nine tenths found once. The specimen sequenced was peripheral blood. The origin of the receptors is a man aged 70-80 years with active COVID-19.

Relative to its sample, this clone is medium-sized. The chain couples TRBV24-1 to TRBJ2-7; D possibly corresponds to TRBD2 (6 bases). The ends were cut back, 4 bases at V and 4 bases at J, with 13 bases in the middle. Germline V gene lookup returns CDR1 KGHDR and CDR2 SFDVKD. The CDR3 contains 14 residues. Written as DNA, the CDR3 is TGTGCCACCAGTGACGCCCTCCGGGGGTACGAGCAGTACTTC. Its translation: CATSDALRGYEQYF.

V gene TRBV4-1 combines with J gene TRBJ2-7; 10 bases map to TRBD2. The germline V gene encodes CDR1 MGHRA and CDR2 YSYEKL. This CDR3 is built from 19 residues. After removal of 0 bases from V and 2 bases from J, the junction contained 13 bases not matched to a gene. CDR3 region: CASSQDPGLAAAGPYEQYF. The CDR3 region has the DNA TGCGCCAGCAGCCAAGATCCCGGACTAGCGGCGGCAGGACCCTACGAGCAGTACTTC.

V is TRBV19 and J is TRBJ2-1; a weak D match, TRBD1 (6 bases). This CDR3 comprises 13 residues. Germline CDR1 and CDR2: LNHDA and SQIVND (reference sequence). The V end lost 9 bases, the J end lost 3 bases, and 12 bases lay between the germline ends. DNA for the CDR3: TGTGCCAGCACGACAGGCTACTACAATGAGCAGTTCTTC. This codes for CASTTGYYNEQFF.

The J gene is TRBJ2-1, the V gene TRBV10-3; 11 bases align to TRBD1. This CDR3 contains 13 residues. Germline CDR1 is ENHRY and CDR2 is SYGVKD. V lost 8 bases to trimming and J lost 6 bases; unmatched junction nucleotides: 3. The CDR3 DNA sequence: TGTGCCATCGGACAGGGGGCCCTCAATGAGCAGTTCTTC. It is translated as CAIGQGALNEQFF.

This clone was found once. V usage is TRBV2 and J usage is TRBJ1-5, with 8 nucleotides matching TRBD1. The ends lost 6 bases at V and 7 bases at J; junction bases unmatched: 8. The CDR3 covers 14 residues. Germline V gives CDR1 SNHLY, CDR2 FYNNEI. CDR3 loop: CASRGQGGKQPQHF. CDR3 DNA sequence: TGTGCCAGCAGAGGACAGGGAGGTAAACAGCCCCAGCATTTT.

This chain connects TRBV24-1 to TRBJ1-2; 11 bases agree with TRBD1. CDR1 and CDR2 (germline): KGHDR, SFDVKD. Trimming at V came to 4 bases and at J to 4 bases, leaving 7 bases not matched to a gene. The CDR3 covers 16 residues. The CDR3 loop is CATSDAGTGGTYGYTF. CDR3 DNA sequence: TGTGCCACCAGTGACGCCGGGACAGGGGGAACCTATGGCTACACCTTC.

This chain uses TRBV19 with TRBJ1-5; D is perhaps TRBD1 (5 bases). The germline CDR1 and CDR2 sequences are LNHDA and SQIVND (reference sequence). The V and J ends lost 6 bases and 0 bases respectively, with 12 bases between them. This CDR3 contains 15 residues. CDR3: CASSPLRDSNQPQHF. The CDR3 bases are TGTGCCAGTAGCCCCCTCAGGGATAGCAATCAGCCCCAGCATTTT.

The CDR3 protein is CASSEALAGGHNEQFF. The CDR3, as DNA: TGTGCCAGCAGTGAAGCACTAGCGGGGGGACACAATGAGCAGTTCTTC. The chain links TRBV6-1 to TRBJ2-1, with 12 bases lining up with TRBD2. Germline V gene data show CDR1 as MNHNS and CDR2 as SASEGT. Unmatched junction bases numbered 2, after V lost 0 bases and J lost 5 bases. This CDR3 is built from 16 residues.

The chain employs TRBV19 and TRBJ2-2; 9 positions match TRBD1. Germline assignment: CDR1 LNHDA and CDR2 SQIVND (reference sequence). This CDR3 region has 15 residues. V was clipped by 4 bases and J by 6 bases; unmatched bases: 6. CDR3 protein: CASSRGQGVAGELFF. CDR3 nucleotide sequence: TGTGCCAGTAGTAGGGGACAGGGTGTCGCCGGGGAGCTGTTTTTT.

Only a few counts were recorded for this clone. The gene calls are TRBV4-2 and TRBJ1-2, with 7 bases fitting TRBD1. From germline, CDR1 is LGHNA and CDR2 YNFKEQ. This CDR3 has 15 residues. The J segment lost 7 bases and the V segment lost 2 bases, leaving 10 bases of the junction unmatched. CDR3 protein: CASSQTGDLRFGYTF. In DNA, the CDR3 is TGTGCCAGCAGCCAAACAGGGGATTTGAGGTTTGGCTACACCTTC.

The V and J genes are TRBV12-3 or TRBV12-4 and TRBJ2-4; D ambiguous. CDR3 length: 12 residues. V was shortened by 2 bases and J by 11 bases, with 10 bases between the two germline ends. CDR3 sequence: CASSLNSRFQYF. The DNA of the CDR3 is TGTGCCAGCAGTTTAAACAGCCGATTTCAGTACTTC.

The gene calls are TRBV2 and TRBJ2-7; 9 nucleotides align to TRBD1. The CDR3 is made up of 13 amino acids. Germline loops: CDR1 SNHLY, CDR2 FYNNEI. J lost 3 bases, V lost 10 bases, and 7 bases had no gene match. In DNA, the CDR3 is TGTGCCAAAGGACAGGGGAGAGACTACGAGCAGTACTTC. Its translation: CAKGQGRDYEQYF.

The rearrangement links TRBV19 to TRBJ1-2, with 9 bases that match TRBD1. The V segment lost 5 bases and the J segment 3 bases; nucleotides outside the gene matches: 7. Germline V lookup: CDR1 LNHDA, CDR2 SQIVND (reference sequence). The CDR3 has 15 residues. The CDR3: CASSRGTGGYYGYTF. CDR3 bases: TGTGCCAGTAGTCGGGGAACAGGGGGCTACTATGGCTACACCTTC.

This clone was seen just once. J is TRBJ2-2 and V is TRBV7-8, with 10 bases that match TRBD2. The germline V gene has CDR1 SGHVS and CDR2 FQNEAQ. The CDR3 has 15 amino acids. With V trimmed by 8 bases and J by 3 bases, 6 bases remained unmatched. DNA of the CDR3: TGTGCCAGCGGCCGTGGGACTAGCGACACCGGGGAGCTGTTTTTT. Its protein is CASGRGTSDTGELFF.

This clone was picked up a small number of times. This chain uses TRBV12-3 or TRBV12-4 with TRBJ1-4; D possibly corresponds to TRBD1 (6 bases). Trimming removed 3 bases at V and 8 bases at J, with 10 bases between. The CDR3 is made up of 13 amino acids. Written as DNA, the CDR3 is TGTGCCAGCAGTTTCCAGGGGTTGGAAAAACTGTTTTTT. This translates into CASSFQGLEKLFF.

V usage is TRBV7-2 and J usage is TRBJ2-2; 7 bases align to TRBD2. The CDR3 is made up of 18 amino acids. Per the germline V gene, CDR1 is SGHTA and CDR2 is FQGNSA. V lost 4 bases to trimming and J lost 0 bases; unmatched junction nucleotides: 11. The CDR3 coding sequence is TGTGCCAGCAGCTCGGCGGGGGAGCGGGGATCGAACACCGGGGAGCTGTTTTTT. It specifies CASSSAGERGSNTGELFF. Complete variable domain (other parts from reference TRBV7-2 and TRBJ2-2): GAGVSQSPSNKVTEKGKDVELRCDPISGHTALYWYRQSLGQGLEFLIYFQGNSAPDKSGLPSDRFSAERTGGSVSTLTIQRTQQEDSAVYLCASSSAGERGSNTGELFFGEGSRLTVL.

V usage is TRBV28 and J usage is TRBJ1-4; D is perhaps TRBD1 (5 bases). V gave up 5 bases and J gave up 0 bases, with 10 bases separating them. The CDR3 runs 15 residues. CDR1 is MDHEN, CDR2 SYDVKM, per germline. The CDR3 loop reads CASSKTGATNEKLFF. As DNA, the CDR3 is TGTGCCAGCAGTAAAACAGGAGCAACTAATGAAAAACTGTTTTTT.

The rearrangement links TRBV24-1 to TRBJ2-1; D is perhaps TRBD2 (5 bases). The germline V gene encodes CDR1 KGHDR and CDR2 SFDVKD. This CDR3 region has 13 residues. The V gene lost 1 base and the J gene lost 9 bases, with 9 bases spanning the gap. The CDR3 sequence is CATSDFGVGEQFF. CDR3 in DNA: TGTGCCACCAGTGATTTCGGGGTGGGTGAGCAGTTCTTC.

This clone came up a few times. This sequence joins TRBV4-1 and TRBJ1-5; tentative D call: TRBD1 (5 bases). Germline V lookup: CDR1 MGHRA, CDR2 YSYEKL. The CDR3 loop spans 17 amino acids. Trimming took 4 bases from V and 4 from J, leaving 20 bases between them. CDR3 in amino acids: CASSRGSSREGNQPQHF. In DNA, the CDR3 is TGCGCCAGCAGCCGTGGCTCCAGCAGGGAGGGAAATCAGCCCCAGCATTTT.

The chain has TRBV7-9 and TRBJ2-3, with TRBD2 identical over 8 bases. CDR3 length: 13 amino acids. Germline V lookup: CDR1 SEHNR, CDR2 FQNEAQ (reference sequence). Losses at the gene ends were 4 bases for V and 4 bases for J; bases not matched to a gene: 1. DNA of the CDR3: TGTGCCAGCAGCTGGACTAGCTCAGATACGCAGTATTTT. The encoded protein is CASSWTSSDTQYF.

This chain joins TRBV28 and TRBJ1-5; D not resolved. V lost 1 base, J lost 12 bases, and 7 bases lay in between. Per the germline V gene, CDR1 is MDHEN and CDR2 is SYDVKM. The CDR3 length is 11 residues. CDR3 coding DNA: TGTGCCAGCAGTTTATATGGGCGCCAGCATTTT. This encodes CASSLYGRQHF.

The chain carries TRBV6-5 and TRBJ2-7; 7 bases line up with TRBD1. CDR1 and CDR2 (germline): MNHEY, SVGAGI. The V segment lost 0 bases and the J segment 6 bases; nucleotides outside the gene matches: 5. This CDR3 is built from 14 residues. CDR3 coding DNA: TGTGCCAGCAGTTACTCCACAGGGGCCGGCGAGCAGTACTTC. Translating gives CASSYSTGAGEQYF.

The J gene is TRBJ2-1, the V gene TRBV28, with D possibly being TRBD2 (7 bases). This CDR3 is 17 amino acids long. With 7 bases removed from V and 0 bases from J, the gap between germline ends came to 19 bases. CDR1 is MDHEN and CDR2 is SYDVKM in the germline V gene. Here the CDR3 DNA reads TGTGCCAGCACCCCCAGCGGGACAACCAGCTCCTACAATGAGCAGTTCTTC. Protein: CASTPSGTTSSYNEQFF.

The gene calls are TRBV24-1 and TRBJ2-5, with 14 bases that match TRBD2. Trimming took 9 bases from V and 3 from J; bases not matched to a gene: 2. CDR1 and CDR2 from the germline V gene are KGHDR and SFDVKD. This CDR3 contains 14 residues. CDR3 nucleotides: TGTGCCACCGCGACTAGCGGGGGGGAAGAGACCCAGTACTTC. Translated, it gives CATATSGGEETQYF.

This clone was observed a few times. CDR3 in amino acids: CASSLPGQEVEQYF. In DNA, the CDR3 is TGTGCCAGCAGCCTCCCGGGACAGGAGGTCGAGCAGTACTTC. The chain has TRBV4-2 and TRBJ2-7, with 8 positions matching TRBD1. CDR1 LGHNA and CDR2 YNFKEQ come from the germline V gene. The CDR3 spans 14 residues. The V gene end was trimmed by 4 bases and the J gene end by 6 bases; junction bases not matched to a gene: 8.

The rearrangement links TRBV11-2 to TRBJ2-7; 10 positions match TRBD1. The J segment lost 2 bases and the V segment lost 11 bases, leaving 15 bases of the junction unmatched. This CDR3 has 16 residues. Germline CDR1 is SGHAT and CDR2 is FQNNGV. The CDR3 nucleotides read TGTGCCTCCGCCCCTGACCTGGGACAGGGGACCTACGAGCAGTACTTC. Translating it yields CASAPDLGQGTYEQYF.

This rearrangement joins TRBV4-3 to TRBJ1-2; TRBD1 is a possible D gene (5 bases). Germline values: CDR1 LGHNA, CDR2 YSLEER. The CDR3 extends over 15 amino acids. V lost 4 bases, J lost 8 bases, and 20 bases lay in between. CDR3 protein: CASSPGAGVLEGYTF. The DNA of the CDR3 is TGCGCCAGCAGCCCCGGGGCGGGAGTGCTTGAGGGCTACACCTTC.

This chain connects TRBV7-5 to TRBJ1-5. TRBV7-5 constitutes a pseudogene. The CDR3 is 15 amino acids. The CDR3 DNA is TGTGTCAGAAACCTAAGACTCGATAGCAATCAGCCCCAGCATTTT. Its translation: CVRNLRLDSNQPQHF.

The genes are TRBV2 and TRBJ1-2; 11 nucleotides match TRBD1. The CDR3 spans 14 residues. V was clipped by 6 bases and J by 4 bases; unmatched bases: 4. Germline CDR1 and CDR2: SNHLY and FYNNEI. In nucleotides, the CDR3 is TGTGCCAGCAGACCGGACAGGGGGCCCTATGGCTACACCTTC. Translated, it gives CASRPDRGPYGYTF.

This clone has only one observation. V and J are TRBV28 and TRBJ2-4; a weak D match, TRBD1 (6 bases). Looked up from germline, CDR1 is MDHEN and CDR2 is SYDVKM. There are 14 residues in the CDR3. Deletions cut 6 bases from V and 0 bases from J, with 9 bases between. The CDR3 region has the DNA TGTGCCAGCAGCACAGGGATAGCCAAAAACATTCAGTACTTC. Protein sequence: CASSTGIAKNIQYF. The full variable domain, with the rest looked up from reference TRBV28 and TRBJ2-4, is DVKVTQSSRYLVKRTGEKVFLECVQDMDHENMFWYRQDPGLGLRLIYFSYDVKMKEKGDIPEGYSVSREKKERFSLILESASTNQTSMYLCASSTGIAKNIQYFGAGTRLSVL.